This TCR beta chain was identified during a study of T cell changes during pregnancy in multiple sclerosis. The data were produced by immunoSEQ multiplex PCR, yet TCRdb's version contains in-frame clones alone and is incomplete. The table lists 100,000 or so clones, roughly nine tenths of them singletons. The CDR3 totals 16 residues. Germline V gene data show CDR1 as MNHEY and CDR2 as SMNVEV (reference sequence). Unmatched junction bases numbered 10, after V lost 8 bases and J lost 4 bases. The TCR was taken from a female donor with multiple sclerosis, enrolled in a pregnancy study. Sequenced here: peripheral blood, sampled in the second trimester of pregnancy. This chain uses TRBV27 with TRBJ1-6, with 8 bases that match TRBD1. DNA for the CDR3: TGTGCCAGCGCAGGGGGCGCGGGTGTTTATAATTCACCCCTCCACTTT. Translating it yields CASAGGAGVYNSPLHF.